This T cell receptor beta chain was recorded in a study of blood T cell repertoires in COVID-19. Study information: The United States, Italy and Spain were the sources of the acute and convalescent COVID-19 samples. T cells, B-cell-depleted T cells, or PBMCs provided the cDNA or gDNA that served as material.

Participants came from about 23 US areas, aged roughly 18 to 95 years. Per the original methods: Amplification from reference gene primers served as the basis for estimated nucleated cell counts. The data were produced by immunoSEQ multiplex PCR, yet TCRdb's version contains in-frame clones alone and is incomplete. That table is the source of V, J and clone size, and D and trimming were worked out from the DNA. In the table there are more than 300,000 clones, 88% of which are singletons. The CDR3 has 16 residues. Trimming cost V 5 bases and J 0 bases, with 13 bases left between them. The germline gives CDR1 LNHDA, CDR2 SQIVND (reference sequence).

The receptor's source is a woman aged 18-35 years who had recovered from COVID-19. The sample comprised PBMCs or T cells enriched from blood (not recorded which). This chain joins TRBV19 and TRBJ1-4, with a possible D match to TRBD1 (5 bases). The CDR3 is CASSHDSPATNEKLFF. CDR3 nucleotide sequence: TGTGCCAGTAGTCATGACAGTCCGGCAACTAATGAAAAACTGTTTTTT.